The present T cell receptor beta chain was sequenced within a study of T cell responses to AZD1222 COVID-19 vaccine. Overall study context: Whether given at about 4 or about 12 weeks, second doses were pooled. Findings of the study overall: Mapped onto spike, vaccine-associated CD4 TCRs spanned it and were dominant at 160-218 and 743-854. Reportedly, nearly half the spike-specific TCRs target unmutated variant regions. When two AZD1222 doses had been given, Spike-specific TCR breadth and depth rose.

To note about this clone: Its target is not known.

The table came from immunoSEQ multiplex PCR; TCRdb's copy has only in-frame clones and leaves some out. The data hold roughly 67,000 clones, with around 89% observed a single time. The CDR3 extends over 13 amino acids. Germline V CDR1 and CDR2: SGHTA, FQGTGA. Trimming took 5 bases from V and 1 from J, leaving 8 bases between them. This TCR was recovered from an adult in good health. The chain has TRBV7-3 and TRBJ1-1, with D perhaps TRBD1 (5 bases). The starting material was peripheral blood, obtained on day 0 of AZD1222 vaccination. The CDR3 nucleotides are TGTGCCAGCAGCACTACAGGGAACACTGAAGCTTTCTTT. Its protein product is CASSTTGNTEAFF.